A single sample is the source of the 17 T cell receptor beta chains below, sequenced in a study of T cells in Graves' hyperthyroidism and ophthalmopathy (dated by TCRdb to about 2019). Library method: multiplex PCR. This sample was sequenced with an Illumina HiSeq 2000. Amplification of TCR beta CDR3 regions was carried out from RNA transcripts. The TCR CDR3 was subjected to a first round of RT-PCR using the HTBI primer set and the Qiagen OneStep RT-PCR kit. TCRdb trimmed public reads at Q25 via fastp, called clones via MiXCR and kept in-frame beta chains. Rows with one shared CDR3 protein collapse into an entry with the most common genes and DNA. Here the sample has 730,000 or so distinct CDR3 sequences; roughly a sixth occur a single time. Approximately 15% of the sample goes to the ten largest clones. The specimen was blood. Receptors originate from a woman aged 50 to 60 with Graves' hyperthyroidism that later progressed to Graves' ophthalmopathy.

This clonotype was seen ten or more times. V is TRBV10-3 and J is TRBJ1-1; unclear D gene. Germline CDR1 is ENHRY and CDR2 is SYGVKD. Trimming removed 8 bases at V and 5 bases at J, with 9 bases between. The CDR3 is 11 amino acids. The CDR3 region has the DNA TGTGCCATCCGGGCGGATACTGAAGCTTTCTTT. This gives the protein CAIRADTEAFF.

This clonotype showed up just a few times. The chain carries TRBV5-4 and TRBJ1-2; TRBD1 agrees at 7 bases. J gave up 4 bases and V 0 bases, and 6 bases lay outside the gene matches. The CDR3 contains 15 residues. CDR1 and CDR2 from the germline V gene are SGHNT and YYREEE (reference sequence). CDR3 in DNA: TGTGCCAGCAGCTTGGGACAGGGACCTAGCTATGGCTACACCTTC. It translates to CASSLGQGPSYGYTF.

This clonotype was recorded at least ten times. This chain links TRBV7-6 with TRBJ1-1; unclear D gene. The CDR3 totals 13 residues. V was trimmed by 5 bases and J by 3 bases, leaving 10 bases between them. The germline CDR1 and CDR2 sequences are SGHVS and FNYEAQ. The CDR3 nucleotides read TGTGCCAGCAGCGGAAGGGAGGACACTGAAGCTTTCTTT. It specifies CASSGREDTEAFF.

This clonotype showed up many times. V usage is TRBV27 and J usage is TRBJ2-1, with a weak D call TRBD1 (5 bases). Germline V gene lookup returns CDR1 MNHEY and CDR2 SMNVEV (reference sequence). Trimming shortened V by 3 bases and J by 6 bases, and 12 bases separated the two germline ends. The CDR3 has 14 amino acids. The CDR3 loop reads CASSLPGSGNEQFF. The CDR3 DNA follows: TGTGCCAGCAGTTTGCCAGGGTCGGGCAATGAGCAGTTCTTC.

The chain employs TRBV5-1 and TRBJ1-1; 7 bases agree with TRBD1. J lost 3 bases, V lost 4 bases, and 9 bases had no gene match. The germline V gene has CDR1 SGHRS and CDR2 YFSETQ. This CDR3 has 15 amino acids. The CDR3 is CASSPRQGGDTEAFF. CDR3 sequence (DNA): TGCGCCAGCAGCCCAAGACAGGGAGGGGACACTGAAGCTTTCTTT.

The chain recombines TRBV4-1 with TRBJ1-3; D is undetermined. Germline V gives CDR1 MGHRA, CDR2 YSYEKL. There are 15 residues in the CDR3. Trimming pared 0 bases from V and 1 base from J, leaving 7 bases between. The CDR3, as DNA: TGCGCCAGCAGCCAAGATGAGAGGTCTGGAAACACCATATATTTT. Translating it yields CASSQDERSGNTIYF.

This chain links TRBV12-3 or TRBV12-4 with TRBJ1-4, with TRBD1 as a possible D gene (6 bases). The CDR3 length is 15 residues. The V end was cut by 5 bases, the J end by 4 bases, with 14 bases between. The CDR3 DNA reads as TGTGCCAGCAGTGGGGGGCTGTACGGTAATGAAAAACTGTTTTTT. This codes for CASSGGLYGNEKLFF.

This clonotype was observed many times. This chain links TRBV20-1 with TRBJ1-5; the D is unclear. This CDR3 has 14 amino acids. Trimming left V 2 bases short and J 5 bases short, with 13 bases between. Germline V gene lookup returns CDR1 DFQATT and CDR2 SNEGSKA (reference sequence). The DNA for the CDR3 is TGCAGTGCTAGATCTGGCAGGTTCGATCAGCCCCAGCATTTT. Its protein is CSARSGRFDQPQHF.

This chain uses TRBV6-2 or TRBV6-3 with TRBJ2-5, with TRBD2 identical over 10 bases. The CDR3 extends over 16 amino acids. Trimming at V came to 0 bases and at J to 4 bases, leaving 5 bases not matched to a gene. The germline V gene encodes CDR1 MNHEY and CDR2 SVGEGT. The CDR3 sequence is CASSYSGSGGAETQYF. CDR3 nucleotide sequence: TGTGCCAGCAGTTACTCGGGAAGCGGGGGGGCAGAGACCCAGTACTTC.

The chain employs TRBV20-1 and TRBJ1-2, with 8 bases aligning to TRBD1. The junction had 3 bases not matched to a gene; V was cut back by 2 bases and J by 4 bases. The CDR3 is 13 residues long. Per the germline V gene, CDR1 is DFQATT and CDR2 is SNEGSKA (reference sequence). CDR3 bases: TGCAGTGCTAGACGGACAGGGTCCTATGGCTACACCTTC. This translates into CSARRTGSYGYTF.

Here the CDR3 reads CASSLWTTGELFF. In DNA, the CDR3 is TGTGCCAGCAGCCTCTGGACCACCGGGGAGCTGTTTTTT. V usage is TRBV7-3 and J usage is TRBJ2-2, with no clear D. Trimming took 5 bases from V and 4 from J, leaving 8 bases between them. Germline values: CDR1 SGHTA, CDR2 FQGTGA. The CDR3 consists of 13 residues.

This clonotype showed up just a few times. The rearrangement links TRBV5-1 to TRBJ2-3; tentatively, D is TRBD2 (7 bases). CDR1 SGHRS and CDR2 YFSETQ come from the germline V gene. CDR3 length: 16 residues. The ends were cut back, 3 bases at V and 1 base at J, with 15 bases in the middle. CDR3 protein: CASSSARGAGTDTQYF. The DNA of the CDR3 is TGCGCCAGCAGCTCCGCCCGGGGGGCTGGCACAGATACGCAGTATTTT. Variable domain in full (rest from reference TRBV5-1 and TRBJ2-3): KAGVTQTPRYLIKTRGQQVTLSCSPISGHRSVSWYQQTPGQGLQFLFEYFSETQRNKGNFPGRFSGRQFSNSRSEMNVSTLELGDSALYLCASSSARGAGTDTQYFGPGTRLTVL.

This clonotype was detected ten times or more. This chain joins TRBV7-2 and TRBJ1-5; D is unresolved. Between the trimmed V and J ends, which lost 1 base and 4 bases, there was a span of 11 bases. The CDR3 length is 15 residues. The germline V gene has CDR1 SGHTA and CDR2 FQGNSA. Written as DNA, the CDR3 is TGTGCCAGCAGCTTAGGAGGGCGTAGAAATCAGCCCCAGCATTTT. The encoded protein is CASSLGGRRNQPQHF.

V is TRBV12-3 or TRBV12-4 and J is TRBJ2-2; D is uncertain. V was shortened by 7 bases and J by 5 bases, with 5 bases between the two germline ends. The CDR3 loop spans 11 amino acids. The CDR3 bases are TGTGCCAGCATTCAGACCGGGGAGCTGTTTTTT. The encoded protein is CASIQTGELFF.

This clonotype was observed a single time. With a much larger clone just one base away, this may be a read error. The chain carries TRBV14 and TRBJ2-1, with 7 nucleotides matching TRBD1. This CDR3 has 15 residues. The V and J ends lost 4 bases and 3 bases, in that order; junction bases with no gene match: 6. The germline CDR1 and CDR2 sequences are SGHDN and FVKESK. The CDR3 region has the DNA TGTGCCAGCAGCCCCCGGGACAGCAACTACAATGAGCAGTTCTTC. It specifies CASSPRDSNYNEQFF.

This rearrangement joins TRBV18 to TRBJ1-2; 9 bases map to TRBD1. With V trimmed by 3 bases and J by 7 bases, 9 bases remained unmatched. This CDR3 has 15 residues. The germline CDR1 and CDR2 sequences are KGHSH and LQKENI. The DNA of the CDR3 is TGTGCCAGCTCACCTAGACAGGGGGACGAGCTTGGCTACACCTTC. This gives the protein CASSPRQGDELGYTF.

In its sample, this clonotype was seen many times. The chain employs TRBV11-2 and TRBJ2-1; D not certain. Trimming shortened V by 4 bases and J by 0 bases, and 16 bases separated the two germline ends. Per the germline V gene, CDR1 is SGHAT and CDR2 is FQNNGV. The CDR3 runs 17 residues. CDR3 amino acids: CASSSHSAPSSYNEQFF. CDR3 DNA: TGTGCCAGCAGCTCTCATTCGGCCCCGAGCTCCTACAATGAGCAGTTCTTC.